Shown below are 30 T cell receptor beta chains from a single sample sequenced in a study of T cells in Graves' hyperthyroidism and ophthalmopathy. RNA transcripts gave rise to amplified TCR beta CDR3 regions. Carried out on the TCR CDR3, a first-round RT-PCR used the HTBI primer set. Using its own MiXCR run on the multiplex PCR reads, TCRdb lists one record per CDR3 protein. Of around 300,000 distinct CDR3 sequences in the sample, about 20% are singletons; the top ten hold 64%. Specimen: blood. These receptors came from a man younger than 40 with Graves' ophthalmopathy.

Many counts were recorded for this clonotype. The V and J genes are TRBV30 and TRBJ1-5; D ambiguous. This CDR3 region has 16 residues. V was shortened by 2 bases and J by 4 bases, with 18 bases between the two germline ends. Per germline, CDR1 GTSNPN and CDR2 SVGIG (reference sequence). The CDR3 loop is CAWSPPPGLRNQPQHF. CDR3 nucleotide sequence: TGTGCCTGGAGTCCACCGCCGGGTTTGAGAAATCAGCCCCAGCATTTT.

The table lists this clonotype with many counts. V gene TRBV5-1 combines with J gene TRBJ1-1, with 9 bases identical to TRBD1. The CDR3 runs 13 residues. Germline CDR1 SGHRS, CDR2 YFSETQ. J was trimmed by 3 bases and V by 4 bases; bases with no gene match: 1. CDR3 in amino acids: CASSRDRDTEAFF. The CDR3 bases are TGCGCCAGCAGCCGGGACAGGGACACTGAAGCTTTCTTT.

V usage is TRBV5-1 and J usage is TRBJ2-2; 7 positions match TRBD1. Germline CDR1 and CDR2: SGHRS and YFSETQ. This CDR3 region has 15 residues. V gave up 4 bases and J gave up 4 bases; unmatched junction bases: 7. CDR3 nucleotides: TGCGCCAGCAGCGAACAGACAGGGTCCACCGGGGAGCTGTTTTTT. Its protein is CASSEQTGSTGELFF. Full variable domain (outside the CDR3, taken from reference TRBV5-1 and TRBJ2-2): KAGVTQTPRYLIKTRGQQVTLSCSPISGHRSVSWYQQTPGQGLQFLFEYFSETQRNKGNFPGRFSGRQFSNSRSEMNVSTLELGDSALYLCASSEQTGSTGELFFGEGSRLTVL.

The sample holds many counts of this clonotype. This rearrangement joins TRBV3-1 to TRBJ1-1, with D unresolved. V was pared by 3 bases and J by 0 bases, with 8 bases between. Germline V gene lookup returns CDR1 LGHDT and CDR2 YNNKEL (reference sequence). The length of the CDR3 is 14 residues. The CDR3 here is CASSHSDVNTEAFF. The CDR3 DNA follows: TGTGCCAGCAGCCACTCTGACGTGAACACTGAAGCTTTCTTT. The complete variable domain, with remaining parts taken from reference TRBV3-1 and TRBJ1-1, reads DTAVSQTPKYLVTQMGNDKSIKCEQNLGHDTMYWYKQDSKKFLKIMFSYNNKELIINETVPNRFSPKSPDKAHLNLHINSLELGDSAVYFCASSHSDVNTEAFFGQGTRLTVV.

This chain connects TRBV18 to TRBJ2-1; tentatively, D is TRBD2 (6 bases). CDR1 KGHSH and CDR2 LQKENI come from the germline V gene. V dropped 5 bases and J dropped 8 bases, with 19 bases sitting between them. The CDR3 is made up of 15 amino acids. The CDR3 nucleotides read TGTGCCAGCTCATCGGCCAGCGGGTACGGCGATGAGCAGTTCTTC. Its protein is CASSSASGYGDEQFF.

This clonotype was counted a few times. In DNA, the CDR3 is TGTGCCAGCAGCTTCGGGACAGGAGATAATTCACCCCTCCACTTT. The encoded protein is CASSFGTGDNSPLHF. This chain uses TRBV11-2 with TRBJ1-6; 8 bases are shared with TRBD1. With 3 bases clipped from V and 5 bases from J, the junction kept 3 bases outside the gene matches. Germline assignment: CDR1 SGHAT and CDR2 FQNNGV. The CDR3 totals 15 residues.

This clonotype was observed a handful of times. J is TRBJ2-1 and V is TRBV6-1; 9 nucleotides align to TRBD2. V was clipped by 5 bases and J by 10 bases; unmatched bases: 15. CDR1 MNHNS and CDR2 SASEGT come from the germline V gene. The CDR3 has 16 residues. CDR3 in amino acids: CASSQWGAGGRGEQFF. The CDR3 coding sequence is TGTGCCAGCAGTCAATGGGGGGCGGGAGGGCGAGGGGAGCAGTTCTTC.

The table lists this clonotype with many counts. V usage is TRBV4-2 and J usage is TRBJ2-1, with D uncertain. From germline, CDR1 is LGHNA and CDR2 YNFKEQ. The CDR3 is 11 residues long. Trimming stripped 0 bases from V and 7 bases from J, with 1 base between. CDR3 in amino acids: CASSQDNEQFF. The CDR3, as DNA: TGTGCCAGCAGCCAAGATAATGAGCAGTTCTTC.

This clonotype was observed a few times. The chain couples TRBV18 to TRBJ1-5; the match to TRBD1 covers 8 bases. The germline V gene has CDR1 KGHSH and CDR2 LQKENI. This CDR3 has 16 residues. With 2 bases clipped from V and 6 bases from J, the junction kept 9 bases outside the gene matches. In DNA, the CDR3 is TGTGCCAGCTCACCATTCGGGACAGGTAACTCTCAGCCCCAGCATTTT. Protein: CASSPFGTGNSQPQHF.

This clonotype has a count of ten or more. This CDR3 reads CASSFMGLAGETQYF. CDR3 nucleotide sequence: TGTGCCAGCAGCTTCATGGGACTAGCGGGAGAGACCCAGTACTTC. This chain uses TRBV11-3 with TRBJ2-5, with 12 bases lining up with TRBD2. Trimming at V came to 3 bases and at J to 4 bases, leaving 3 bases not matched to a gene. The CDR3 runs 15 residues. Germline V gene data show CDR1 as SGHNT and CDR2 as YENEEA.

The gene calls are TRBV2 and TRBJ1-4; 7 nucleotides agree with TRBD1. Germline V CDR1 and CDR2: SNHLY, FYNNEI. V shed 8 bases and J 7 bases; nucleotides not matched to a gene: 4. CDR3 size: 12 residues. This CDR3 is CASGGGSEKLFF. The CDR3 DNA sequence: TGTGCCAGCGGAGGGGGCAGTGAAAAACTGTTTTTT.

Remarks on this clonotype: A read error may be the cause here, since a much bigger clone is one base away. This sequence joins TRBV11-2 and TRBJ1-2; TRBD1 matches at 10 bases. CDR1 and CDR2 from the germline V gene are SGHAT and FQNNGV. The CDR3 has 16 amino acids. V dropped 8 bases and J dropped 4; count of bases not matched to a gene: 13. The CDR3 sequence: CASGPTSTGGGYGYTF. The CDR3 bases are TGTGCCAGCGGACCCACCTCGACAGGGGGCGGCTATGGCTACACCTTC. Combining the CDR3 with reference TRBV11-2 and TRBJ1-2 gives the whole variable domain EAGVAQSPRYKIIEKRQSVAFWCNPISGHATLYWYQQILGQGPKLLIQFQNNGVVDDSQLPKDRFSAERLKGVDSTLKIQPAKLEDSAVYLCASGPTSTGGGYGYTFGSGTRLTVV.

This clonotype was seen more than once but under ten times. The chain has TRBV9 and TRBJ1-1, with D maybe TRBD1 (6 bases). The ends were cut back, 0 bases at V and 0 bases at J, with 9 bases in the middle. Germline V gene data show CDR1 as SGDLS and CDR2 as YYNGEE. The CDR3 spans 15 residues. The chain's CDR3 is CASSVEGTMNTEAFF. The CDR3 nucleotides are TGTGCCAGCAGCGTAGAGGGGACAATGAACACTGAAGCTTTCTTT.

This clonotype has a handful of counts. This sequence joins TRBV7-2 and TRBJ2-1; D is perhaps TRBD1 or TRBD2 (5 bases each). Germline V gives CDR1 SGHTA, CDR2 FQGNSA. The germline V and J ends were trimmed by 8 bases and 0 bases, with 14 bases remaining between them. CDR3 length: 15 amino acids. DNA of the CDR3: TGTGCCAGCGACATAAACGGGGCCTCCTACAATGAGCAGTTCTTC. Its protein is CASDINGASYNEQFF. Looking up the rest from reference TRBV7-2 and TRBJ2-1 gives the full variable domain: GAGVSQSPSNKVTEKGKDVELRCDPISGHTALYWYRQSLGQGLEFLIYFQGNSAPDKSGLPSDRFSAERTGGSVSTLTIQRTQQEDSAVYLCASDINGASYNEQFFGPGTRLTVL.

The chain couples TRBV2 to TRBJ2-1; D might be TRBD1 or TRBD2, each matching 5 bases. This CDR3 is 15 amino acids long. V was shortened by 5 bases and J by 7 bases, with 18 bases between the two germline ends. The germline V gene encodes CDR1 SNHLY and CDR2 FYNNEI. The CDR3 sequence is CASSSEGQGVNEQFF. The DNA for the CDR3 is TGTGCCAGCAGTTCAGAGGGGCAAGGAGTGAATGAGCAGTTCTTC. The entire variable domain, with the rest obtained from reference TRBV2 and TRBJ2-1, is as follows: EPEVTQTPSHQVTQMGQEVILRCVPISNHLYFYWYRQILGQKVEFLVSFYNNEISEKSEIFDDQFSVERPDGSNFTLKIRSTKLEDSAMYFCASSSEGQGVNEQFFGPGTRLTVL.

The chain joins TRBV12-3 or TRBV12-4 to TRBJ1-4; 8 nucleotides align to TRBD1. This CDR3 is built from 14 residues. J lost 10 bases, V lost 4 bases, and 8 bases had no gene match. The CDR3 coding sequence is TGTGCCAGCAGTTCAGGGGGCGAGTTTGGAAAACTGTTTTTT. It yields the protein CASSSGGEFGKLFF.

This clonotype was observed many times. V is TRBV5-1 and J is TRBJ2-1; maybe TRBD2 (6 bases). This CDR3 is 16 amino acids long. Germline CDR1 SGHRS, CDR2 YFSETQ. V shed 4 bases and J shed 0 bases, with 14 bases lying between them. The CDR3, as DNA: TGCGCCAGCAGCCTCGGGGGATGGAGCTCCTACAATGAGCAGTTCTTC. The encoded protein is CASSLGGWSSYNEQFF.

The CDR3 region is CAWSPYRGGELFF. The CDR3 DNA is TGTGCCTGGAGTCCCTACAGGGGAGGGGAGCTGTTTTTT. The rearrangement links TRBV30 to TRBJ2-2, with 7 bases fitting TRBD1. Germline loops: CDR1 GTSNPN, CDR2 SVGIG (reference sequence). Trimming took 2 bases from V and 8 from J; bases not matched to a gene: 5. The CDR3 extends over 13 amino acids.

The J gene is TRBJ2-1, the V gene TRBV6-1; D not certain. Germline lookup yields CDR1 MNHNS and CDR2 SASEGT. V was pared by 10 bases and J by 6 bases, with 16 bases between. This CDR3 spans 13 amino acids. CDR3 protein: CATGDPQINEQFF. For the CDR3, the DNA is TGTGCCACCGGAGACCCACAGATCAATGAGCAGTTCTTC.

V is TRBV12-3 or TRBV12-4 and J is TRBJ1-4, with D perhaps matching TRBD1 (6 bases). V lost 6 bases and J 8 bases, leaving 19 bases between the germline ends. The CDR3 runs to 15 residues. The CDR3 DNA follows: TGTGCCAGCAGCCCTCTTGGTGGGGGGCTGGAAAAACTGTTTTTT. This codes for CASSPLGGGLEKLFF.

The V gene is TRBV12-3 or TRBV12-4, the J gene TRBJ2-7; D is perhaps TRBD1 (8 bases). V lost 6 bases, J lost 0 bases, and 18 bases lay in between. This CDR3 contains 16 residues. The CDR3 region is CASRQGGGESSYEQYF. The CDR3 bases are TGTGCCAGCAGACAGGGGGGAGGGGAAAGCTCCTACGAGCAGTACTTC.

This clonotype came up a few times. The gene calls are TRBV28 and TRBJ2-6; 8 bases fit TRBD1. V shed 4 bases and J 2 bases; nucleotides not matched to a gene: 1. Germline assignment: CDR1 MDHEN and CDR2 SYDVKM. The CDR3 sequence is 15 residues long. The CDR3 coding sequence is TGTGCCAGCAGTTCAGGGGGCACTGGGGCCAACGTCCTGACTTTC. This gives the protein CASSSGGTGANVLTF.

This clonotype showed up just a few times. The rearrangement links TRBV5-6 to TRBJ1-2; 10 nucleotides agree with TRBD1. The CDR3 extends over 14 amino acids. Germline assignment: CDR1 SGHDT and CDR2 YYEEEE. V shed 3 bases, J shed 5 bases, and the junction held 4 bases outside the gene matches. The CDR3 DNA follows: TGTGCCAGCAGCTCGGACAGGGGGAGATATGGCTACACCTTC. Translating it yields CASSSDRGRYGYTF. The full variable domain, rest sourced from reference TRBV5-6 and TRBJ1-2, is DAGVTQSPTHLIKTRGQQVTLRCSPKSGHDTVSWYQQALGQGPQFIFQYYEEEERQRGNFPDRFSGHQFPNYSSELNVNALLLGDSALYLCASSSDRGRYGYTFGSGTRLTVV.

The V and J genes are TRBV6-1 and TRBJ2-3; D is tentatively TRBD1 or TRBD2 (5 bases each). The germline V and J ends were trimmed by 6 bases and 0 bases, with 13 bases remaining between them. CDR3 length equals 15 residues. CDR1 MNHNS and CDR2 SASEGT come from the germline V gene. The CDR3 region has the DNA TGTGCCAGCAGAGAGGGGCTTCCAAGCACAGATACGCAGTATTTT. This sequence encodes CASREGLPSTDTQYF.

This sequence joins TRBV19 and TRBJ2-7; no firm D call. From germline, CDR1 is LNHDA and CDR2 SQIVND (reference sequence). V lost 4 bases to trimming and J lost 3 bases, with 10 bases between them. The CDR3 is made up of 13 amino acids. CDR3 protein: CASSKVRNYEQYF. The CDR3 coding sequence is TGTGCCAGTAGTAAGGTGCGGAACTACGAGCAGTACTTC. The full variable domain, its missing parts supplied by reference TRBV19 and TRBJ2-7, is DGGITQSPKYLFRKEGQNVTLSCEQNLNHDAMYWYRQDPGQGLRLIYYSQIVNDFQKGDIAEGYSVSREKKESFPLTVTSAQKNPTAFYLCASSKVRNYEQYFGPGTRLTVT.

This clonotype was counted between two and nine times. V is TRBV20-1 and J is TRBJ2-3; 7 bases align to TRBD1. This CDR3 is built from 14 residues. Trimming took 6 bases from V and 8 from J; bases not matched to a gene: 14. Germline V gives CDR1 DFQATT, CDR2 SNEGSKA (reference sequence). The CDR3 DNA sequence: TGCAGTGCCACACCCCGAACAGGGGATATTACGCAGTATTTT. Protein product: CSATPRTGDITQYF.

In its sample, this clonotype was seen many times. The J gene is TRBJ2-1, the V gene TRBV11-2; the D is unclear. Between the trimmed V and J ends, which lost 5 bases and 0 bases, there was a span of 2 bases. Germline-derived CDR1 and CDR2 are SGHAT and FQNNGV. This CDR3 contains 12 residues. The CDR3 DNA follows: TGTGCCAGCAGCCGCTCCTACAATGAGCAGTTCTTC. As protein: CASSRSYNEQFF.

This clonotype turned up a few times. The chain combines TRBV12-3 or TRBV12-4 with TRBJ2-1, with D possibly TRBD2 on 6 matching bases. The V end was cut by 6 bases, the J end by 8 bases, with 14 bases between. The CDR3 length is 13 residues. The CDR3 region has the DNA TGTGCCAGCAGGGACTACTTCAGCTATGAGCAGTTCTTC. This encodes CASRDYFSYEQFF.

V and J are TRBV18 and TRBJ2-3, with D maybe TRBD2 (5 bases). V lost 0 bases, J lost 3 bases, and 10 bases lay in between. There are 15 residues in the CDR3. Germline CDR1 and CDR2: KGHSH and LQKENI. The CDR3 DNA is TGTGCCAGCTCACCACCTAGCAGCGGAACAGATACGCAGTATTTT. It yields the protein CASSPPSSGTDTQYF.

This clonotype was counted at least ten times. The chain employs TRBV6-1 and TRBJ1-6; D gene ambiguous. There are 12 residues in the CDR3. Germline V gene sequence: CDR1 MNHNS, CDR2 SASEGT. V shed 5 bases and J shed 9 bases, with 8 bases lying between them. As DNA, the CDR3 is TGTGCCAGCAGTCGTACCGGTTCACCCCTCCACTTT. Protein sequence: CASSRTGSPLHF.